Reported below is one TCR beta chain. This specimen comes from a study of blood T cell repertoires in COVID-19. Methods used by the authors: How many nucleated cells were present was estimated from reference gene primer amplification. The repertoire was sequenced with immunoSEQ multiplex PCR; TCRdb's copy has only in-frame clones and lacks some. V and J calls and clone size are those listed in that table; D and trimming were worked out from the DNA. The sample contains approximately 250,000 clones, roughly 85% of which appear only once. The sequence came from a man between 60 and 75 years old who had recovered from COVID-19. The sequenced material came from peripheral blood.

The CDR3 nucleotides are TGTGCCAGTACCCCGCTTACAGGGGCTCAAGGCTACACCTTC. Translating it yields CASTPLTGAQGYTF. The chain links TRBV19 to TRBJ1-2; 7 positions match TRBD1. The CDR3 sequence is 14 residues long. The V segment lost 7 bases and the J segment 8 bases; nucleotides outside the gene matches: 13. Germline assignment: CDR1 LNHDA and CDR2 SQIVND (reference sequence).